The present T cell receptor beta chain was sequenced within a study of cytomegalovirus exposure and HLA in healthy donors. Whole-study findings and limits: Immune exposure information comprised only CMV serostatus. Approximately 160 TCR beta chains were listed as cytomegalovirus-associated.

13 Jbeta primers and 60 Vbeta primers were used for the PCR. Sequencing was performed with immunoSEQ multiplex PCR; in TCRdb, only in-frame clones are kept and a portion is missing. Found here are 100,000 to 150,000 clones, roughly 78% of them singletons; the top ten hold 1%. In this sample, this clone turned up a few times. Its antigen is undetermined. Looked up from germline, CDR1 is SGDLS and CDR2 is YYNGEE. V lost 3 bases, J lost 5 bases, and 12 bases lay in between. The length of the CDR3 is 15 residues. The material sequenced was PBMCs. The rearrangement links TRBV9 to TRBJ2-6; a possible D gene is TRBD1 (6 bases). This receptor was taken from a man aged 35 to 55 in good health and CMV-seronegative. The CDR3 bases are TGTGCCAGCAGCGGCGACAGGTTTTGGGCCAACGTCCTGACTTTC. This codes for CASSGDRFWANVLTF.